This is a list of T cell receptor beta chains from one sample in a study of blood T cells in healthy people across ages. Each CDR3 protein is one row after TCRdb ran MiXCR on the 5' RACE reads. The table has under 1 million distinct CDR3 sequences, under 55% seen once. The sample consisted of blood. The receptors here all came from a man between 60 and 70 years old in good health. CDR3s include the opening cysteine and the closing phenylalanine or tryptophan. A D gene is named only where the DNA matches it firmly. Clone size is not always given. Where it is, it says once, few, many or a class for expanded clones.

cdr3_aa: CSVEDPGTGYGYTF
cdr3_nt: TGCAGCGTTGAAGATCCCGGGACGGGCTATGGCTACACCTTC
d_call: NA
v_call: TRBV29-1
j_call: TRBJ1-2
clone_size: NA

cdr3_aa: CASSLGIKAGGQETQYF
cdr3_nt: TGTGCCAGCAGCTTGGGGATTAAGGCGGGAGGGCAAGAGACCCAGTACTTC
d_call: TRBD2
v_call: TRBV7-8
j_call: TRBJ2-5
clone_size: once

cdr3_aa: CASRPGSGGEQYF
cdr3_nt: TGTGCCAGCAGGCCGGGGAGCGGAGGAGAGCAGTACTTC
d_call: NA
v_call: TRBV28
j_call: TRBJ2-7
clone_size: few

cdr3_aa: CTSSFVLDETYEQYF
cdr3_nt: TGTACCAGCAGCTTCGTACTGGACGAAACCTACGAGCAGTACTTC
d_call: NA
v_call: TRBV13
j_call: TRBJ2-7
clone_size: NA

cdr3_aa: CATSRPLAGGWINTGELFF
cdr3_nt: TGTGCCACCAGCAGACCCCTTGCGGGGGGCTGGATCAACACCGGGGAGCTGTTTTTT
d_call: TRBD2
v_call: TRBV15
j_call: TRBJ2-2
clone_size: NA

cdr3_aa: CASTLGAEAKNVQYF
cdr3_nt: TGTGCCAGCACCCTGGGGGCAGAAGCCAAAAACGTTCAGTACTTC
d_call: NA
v_call: TRBV5-7
j_call: TRBJ2-4
clone_size: NA

cdr3_aa: CSVASGTGGSEQYF
cdr3_nt: TGCAGCGTTGCCTCGGGGACAGGGGGAAGCGAGCAGTACTTC
d_call: TRBD1
v_call: TRBV29-1
j_call: TRBJ2-7
clone_size: NA

cdr3_aa: CASSDGTTDTQYF
cdr3_nt: TGTGCCAGCAGTGACGGCACCACAGATACGCAGTATTTT
d_call: NA
v_call: TRBV2
j_call: TRBJ2-3
clone_size: few

cdr3_aa: CAISRGDALAKNIQYF
cdr3_nt: TGTGCCATCTCGAGGGGGGACGCACTAGCCAAAAACATTCAGTACTTC
d_call: NA
v_call: TRBV10-3
j_call: TRBJ2-4
clone_size: many

cdr3_aa: CASRDVMGANVLTF
cdr3_nt: TGTGCCAGCAGGGATGTTATGGGGGCCAACGTCCTGACTTTC
d_call: NA
v_call: TRBV7-2
j_call: TRBJ2-6
clone_size: NA

cdr3_aa: CASSVEGETGETQYF
cdr3_nt: TGTGCCAGCAGCGTAGAAGGGGAGACAGGCGAGACCCAGTACTTC
d_call: NA
v_call: TRBV9
j_call: TRBJ2-5
clone_size: NA

cdr3_aa: CSAAFPGQGNYEQYF
cdr3_nt: TGCAGTGCTGCCTTCCCGGGGCAGGGGAACTACGAGCAGTACTTC
d_call: NA
v_call: TRBV20-1
j_call: TRBJ2-7
clone_size: few

cdr3_aa: CASSPDRTAHETQYF
cdr3_nt: TGCGCCAGCAGCCCGGATCGGACAGCGCACGAGACCCAGTACTTC
d_call: NA
v_call: TRBV5-1
j_call: TRBJ2-5
clone_size: NA

cdr3_aa: CAISDFSQGLPLHF
cdr3_nt: TGTGCCATCAGTGATTTCTCTCAGGGCCTACCCCTCCACTTT
d_call: NA
v_call: TRBV10-3
j_call: TRBJ1-6
clone_size: few

cdr3_aa: CASRQGQGTYEQYF
cdr3_nt: TGTGCCAGCAGGCAAGGACAGGGGACCTACGAGCAGTACTTC
d_call: TRBD1
v_call: TRBV6-1
j_call: TRBJ2-7
clone_size: few

cdr3_aa: CASSQEQRGSYCNEQFF
cdr3_nt: TGCGCCAGCAGCCAAGAACAGCGGGGGTCCTACTGCAATGAGCAGTTCTTC
d_call: TRBD2
v_call: TRBV4-3
j_call: TRBJ2-1
clone_size: NA

cdr3_aa: CASSYSRNSYEQYF
cdr3_nt: TGTGCCAGCAGTTACTCGAGGAATTCCTACGAGCAGTACTTC
d_call: NA
v_call: TRBV6-5
j_call: TRBJ2-7
clone_size: few